A selection of T cell receptor beta chains follows, all from one sample in a study of follicular helper T cells after annual influenza vaccination. Generated by immunoSEQ multiplex PCR, the TCRdb table keeps only in-frame clones and is missing some. Here the sample spans over 10,000 clones, 80% being singletons. The specimen was CXCR5+ CD38- circulating T follicular helper cells from blood, collected on the day of influenza vaccination. The receptors were gathered from an adult who received the influenza vaccine. The CDR3 runs from the conserved cysteine through the conserved F or W. A D gene is named only where the DNA matches it firmly. Size is omitted from some rows. Given values are once, few, many or a class for expanded clones.

TGTGCCACCACCCCCGGGACTTTCAATCAGCCCCAGCATTTT | CATTPGTFNQPQHF | NA | TRBJ1-5 | NA | TRBV15
TGTGCCAGCAGTTATAAAGGTCGGTGCAATCAGCCCCAGCATTTT | CASSYKGRCNQPQHF | NA | TRBJ1-5 | few | TRBV6-9
TGTGCCAGCAGCTTGGCGAAGGGGGCCGATGGCTACACCTTC | CASSLAKGADGYTF | TRBD1 | TRBJ1-2 | few | TRBV5-4
TGTGCCAGCAGTGCAAGGGGCGCAGCGGTATCCTACGAGCAGTACTTC | CASSARGAAVSYEQYF | NA | TRBJ2-7 | NA | TRBV2
TGTGCCAGCAGTTTACAGGGCAGCGATACGCAGTATTTT | CASSLQGSDTQYF | NA | TRBJ2-3 | NA | TRBV28
TGTGCCACCCGGGACAGCTCGAACACCGGGGAGCTGTTTTTT | CATRDSSNTGELFF | TRBD1 | TRBJ2-2 | NA | TRBV10-3
TGTGCCAGCAGCCCTGGGGGGGGACAGTCCCATGAAAAACTGTTTTTT | CASSPGGGQSHEKLFF | TRBD1 | TRBJ1-4 | NA | TRBV11-2
TGCGCCAGCAGTGAGTCCACTCATGCTGGACGGTACTTC | CASSESTHAGRYF | NA | TRBJ2-7 | NA | TRBV10-2
TGTGCCAGCAGTGGGGCCAACAAAGGTCCAGATACGCAGTATTTT | CASSGANKGPDTQYF | NA | TRBJ2-3 | NA | TRBV2
TGTGCCAGCAGCTCCCGAGGCCCTAACTATGGCTACACCTTC | CASSSRGPNYGYTF | NA | TRBJ1-2 | NA | TRBV21-1
TGTGCCAGCAGTAACGCGGACAGTAACTATGGCTACACCTTC | CASSNADSNYGYTF | NA | TRBJ1-2 | NA | TRBV6-1
TGTGCCAGCAGCTTAGCAGGTGGCCGGTTTCTCTATTCACCCCTCCACTTT | CASSLAGGRFLYSPLHF | NA | TRBJ1-6 | NA | TRBV5-8
TGTGCCAGCAGTTGGGGGGGGCAGGGAGAGACCCAGTACTTC | CASSWGGQGETQYF | NA | TRBJ2-5 | NA | TRBV6-6
TGTGCCAGTAAGCGGGGGCACCAAGAGACCCAGTACTTC | CASKRGHQETQYF | TRBD2 | TRBJ2-5 | NA | TRBV2
TGCGCCAGCAGTGCCAGGGTTGCCACCGGGGAGCTGTTTTTT | CASSARVATGELFF | NA | TRBJ2-2 | NA | TRBV10-1
TGTGCCAGCAGCGCCGAGGGGGGGAGCCACAATGAGCAGTTCTTC | CASSAEGGSHNEQFF | NA | TRBJ2-1 | NA | TRBV9
TGTGCCAGCAGTACGACCCCCGGGGCTGAAGCTTTCTTT | CASSTTPGAEAFF | NA | TRBJ1-1 | NA | TRBV6-1
TGTGCCAGCAGCGGTCAGCGGGGGGGCTCCGGGGAGCTGTTTTTT | CASSGQRGGSGELFF | TRBD2 | TRBJ2-2 | NA | TRBV9
TGTGCCAGCATAAGTCCGGCCAGGCTCGTCTCTGGGGCCAACGTCCTGACTTTC | CASISPARLVSGANVLTF | NA | TRBJ2-6 | NA | TRBV5-8
TGTGCCAGCTCAGGACAGGGGGCTATCACCGGGGAGCTGTTTTTT | CASSGQGAITGELFF | TRBD1 | TRBJ2-2 | NA | TRBV18
TGCAGCGTCCAGGAGAGGGGGCGTCAGAACACTGAAGCTTTCTTT | CSVQERGRQNTEAFF | TRBD1 | TRBJ1-1 | NA | TRBV29-1
TGTGCCAGCTCACCACCATCCGATCGGGAGACCCAGTACTTC | CASSPPSDRETQYF | NA | TRBJ2-5 | NA | TRBV18
TGTGCCAGCAGCTTGGGACAGGTTGAAAAACTGTTTTTT | CASSLGQVEKLFF | TRBD1 | TRBJ1-4 | NA | TRBV7-2
TGTGCCAGCAGCTTAGGAGCCTATGGCTACACCTTC | CASSLGAYGYTF | NA | TRBJ1-2 | NA | TRBV11-2
TGTGCCAGTAGTATATTGGAGGGGGGCCAGCCCCAGCATTTT | CASSILEGGQPQHF | NA | TRBJ1-5 | few | TRBV19
TGTGCCAGCAAGACGAACGGAGACTATGGCTACACCTTC | CASKTNGDYGYTF | NA | TRBJ1-2 | NA | TRBV2